Sequencing of this T cell receptor beta chain was carried out in a study of cytomegalovirus exposure and HLA in healthy donors. J gave up 5 bases and V 3 bases, and 6 bases lay outside the gene matches. The CDR3 sequence is 17 residues long. Germline assignment: CDR1 SGHRS and CDR2 YFSETQ. The PCR was carried out with 60 Vbeta primers and 13 Jbeta primers. The assay was immunoSEQ multiplex PCR, and TCRdb's table has in-frame clones only and misses some. This sample yields 150,000 to 200,000 clones, of which about 86% are seen a single time; under 2% belongs to the top ten. Sequencing used PBMCs. This sequence was found in a man aged 35 to 55 in good health and CMV-seropositive. The chain has TRBV5-1 and TRBJ2-3; 16 bases fit TRBD2. The CDR3 DNA follows: TGCGCCAGCAGCTCGGGGACTAGCGGGAGGGCGGAAGATACGCAGTATTTT. This gives the protein CASSSGTSGRAEDTQYF. The full variable domain, in which reference TRBV5-1 and TRBJ2-3 provide the parts outside the CDR3, is KAGVTQTPRYLIKTRGQQVTLSCSPISGHRSVSWYQQTPGQGLQFLFEYFSETQRNKGNFPGRFSGRQFSNSRSEMNVSTLELGDSALYLCASSSGTSGRAEDTQYFGPGTRLTVL.